One and the same sample provided the 15 T cell receptor beta chains below, sequenced in a study of Ad26.COV2.S vaccination and SARS-CoV-2 variants. Clones were read by immunoSEQ multiplex PCR, and TCRdb kept only the in-frame ones, dropping some. The sample consists of 250,000 to 300,000 clones, approximately 89% of them appearing once. Documented treatment: roughly 19 received Ad26.COV2.S at low or high dose, single or two shots; roughly five received placebo; per-sample allocation not given. Collection of the samples took place on day 63 after the first injection of vaccine or placebo. The material was peripheral blood, obtained in a trial of Ad26.COV2.S vaccine versus placebo. These receptors were taken from a person aged 18 to 59 who received the Ad26.COV2.S COVID-19 vaccine or a placebo.

The J gene is TRBJ2-5, the V gene TRBV3-1 (or the pseudogene TRBV3-2); TRBD2 matches 9 bases. This CDR3 is built from 14 residues. Trimming removed 3 bases from V and 5 bases from J; junction bases left unmatched: 4. Germline values: CDR1 LGHDT, CDR2 YNNKEL (reference sequence). The DNA for the CDR3 is TGTGCCAGCAGCCAGCGGGGGGGCCATGAGACCCAGTACTTC. Encoded protein: CASSQRGGHETQYF.

As for this clone: The sample holds other DNA sequences that translate to the same CDR3. The chain couples TRBV6-4 to TRBJ2-1; 9 bases are a match to TRBD2. V lost 3 bases, J lost 4 bases, and 4 bases stayed unmatched. Per germline, CDR1 MRHNA and CDR2 SNTAGT. The CDR3 totals 15 residues. CDR3 in amino acids: CASSEAGGSYNEQFF. The CDR3 nucleotides are TGTGCCAGCAGTGAAGCGGGGGGTTCGTACAATGAGCAGTTCTTC.

The CDR3 DNA reads TGTGCCAGCAGCTTGCGAGGGGGTAGCGGGAGTGGAGAGACCCAGTACTTC. This sequence encodes CASSLRGGSGSGETQYF. This chain links TRBV7-7 with TRBJ2-5; 9 bases are a match to TRBD2. CDR3 size: 17 residues. Germline CDR1 reads SSHAT; CDR2 reads FNYEAQ (reference sequence). The V and J ends lost 3 bases and 4 bases, in that order; junction bases with no gene match: 12.

The CDR3 sequence: CASSLTGTGELFF. As DNA, the CDR3 is TGCGCCAGCAGCTTGACGGGCACCGGGGAGCTGTTTTTT. The gene calls are TRBV5-1 and TRBJ2-2; D ambiguous. The CDR3 spans 13 residues. V was pared by 1 base and J by 4 bases, with 5 bases between. The germline V gene has CDR1 SGHRS and CDR2 YFSETQ.

The chain links TRBV15 to TRBJ1-5, with 8 bases fitting TRBD1. Germline V gene lookup returns CDR1 LNHNV and CDR2 YYDKDF (reference sequence). The CDR3 totals 17 residues. Trimming at V came to 0 bases and at J to 5 bases, leaving 9 bases not matched to a gene. The CDR3 DNA reads as TGTGCCACCAGCAGAGATCTTCTTAACAGGGGGTATCAGCCCCAGCATTTT. Protein sequence: CATSRDLLNRGYQPQHF.

This sequence joins TRBV7-8 and TRBJ2-1, with 8 bases that match TRBD2. The V gene's germline CDR1 is SGHVS and CDR2 FQNEAQ. Trimming removed 5 bases from V and 4 bases from J; junction bases left unmatched: 10. The CDR3 runs to 16 residues. The CDR3 loop is CASSALAGRKYNEQFF. CDR3 bases: TGTGCCAGCAGCGCCTTAGCGGGACGGAAGTACAATGAGCAGTTCTTC.

V gene TRBV14 combines with J gene TRBJ1-6; D gene unclear. Germline assignment: CDR1 SGHDN and CDR2 FVKESK. There are 14 residues in the CDR3. V lost 3 bases, J lost 10 bases, and 13 bases lay in between. The chain's CDR3 is CASSQGRVNSPLHF. The CDR3 DNA sequence: TGTGCCAGCAGCCAGGGGAGAGTTAACTCACCCCTCCACTTT.

V usage is TRBV5-4 and J usage is TRBJ2-7, with 8 bases matching TRBD1. CDR3 length equals 16 residues. Losses at the gene ends were 0 bases for V and 3 bases for J; bases not matched to a gene: 8. Germline V lookup: CDR1 SGHNT, CDR2 YYREEE (reference sequence). The CDR3 DNA follows: TGTGCCAGCAGCTTGGCCGGACAGGGAAAGGGCTACGAGCAGTACTTC. Translating it yields CASSLAGQGKGYEQYF.

This clone was detected only a few times. The chain joins TRBV7-3 to TRBJ1-2, with 9 bases fitting TRBD1. This CDR3 has 15 amino acids. CDR1 is SGHTA and CDR2 is FQGTGA in the germline V gene. V was clipped by 4 bases and J by 5 bases; unmatched bases: 8. Here the CDR3 DNA reads TGTGCCAGCAGCTCCGGGACAGGGAGTCGGTATGGCTACACCTTC. It codes for CASSSGTGSRYGYTF.

J is TRBJ1-2 and V is TRBV24-1, with 8 bases fitting TRBD1. V lost 3 bases to trimming and J lost 8 bases; unmatched junction nucleotides: 13. This CDR3 has 16 residues. CDR1 is KGHDR, CDR2 SFDVKD, per germline. CDR3 DNA: TGTGCCACCAGTGATGGCGTGGCAGGGGGCGTTGGGGGCTACACCTTC. It specifies CATSDGVAGGVGGYTF.

V usage is TRBV6-5 and J usage is TRBJ2-1, with 9 bases lining up with TRBD1. V was pared by 3 bases and J by 5 bases, with 5 bases of the junction left unmatched. The CDR3 consists of 15 residues. The germline V gene encodes CDR1 MNHEY and CDR2 SVGAGI. The CDR3 here is CASSYRDRAHNEQFF. CDR3 sequence (DNA): TGTGCCAGCAGTTATCGGGACAGGGCCCACAATGAGCAGTTCTTC.

The chain couples TRBV19 to TRBJ1-2, with a weak D call TRBD1 (5 bases). The CDR3 length is 16 residues. V shed 3 bases and J shed 1 base, with 15 bases lying between them. Germline CDR1 reads LNHDA; CDR2 reads SQIVND (reference sequence). CDR3 in DNA: TGTGCCAGTAGTATTCGAGGGGCGCGTGATAACTATGGCTACACCTTC. It is translated as CASSIRGARDNYGYTF.

This clone showed up just once. The chain uses TRBV19 and TRBJ1-3; unclear D gene. The length of the CDR3 is 15 residues. V lost 8 bases to trimming and J lost 4 bases, with 18 bases between them. Germline CDR1 is LNHDA and CDR2 is SQIVND (reference sequence). CDR3 protein: CASAGREGSGNTIYF. DNA of the CDR3: TGTGCCAGTGCCGGCCGGGAGGGATCGGGAAACACCATATATTTT. Looking up the rest from reference TRBV19 and TRBJ1-3 gives the full variable domain: DGGITQSPKYLFRKEGQNVTLSCEQNLNHDAMYWYRQDPGQGLRLIYYSQIVNDFQKGDIAEGYSVSREKKESFPLTVTSAQKNPTAFYLCASAGREGSGNTIYFGEGSWLTVV.

This rearrangement joins TRBV4-1 to TRBJ2-1, with D tentatively TRBD1 or TRBD2 (5 bases each). Trimming removed 0 bases at V and 8 bases at J, with 11 bases between. CDR1 and CDR2 from the germline V gene are MGHRA and YSYEKL. The CDR3 consists of 14 residues. CDR3 amino acids: CASSQDQRGDEQFF. DNA of the CDR3: TGCGCCAGCAGCCAAGACCAACGGGGCGATGAGCAGTTCTTC.

This chain joins TRBV5-1 and TRBJ2-2; 7 positions match TRBD1. CDR3 length: 16 residues. Trimming at V came to 0 bases and at J to 4 bases, leaving 6 bases not matched to a gene. From germline, CDR1 is SGHRS and CDR2 YFSETQ. In DNA, the CDR3 is TGCGCCAGCAGCTTGGAGGGACAGCATACCACCGGGGAGCTGTTTTTT. It codes for CASSLEGQHTTGELFF.